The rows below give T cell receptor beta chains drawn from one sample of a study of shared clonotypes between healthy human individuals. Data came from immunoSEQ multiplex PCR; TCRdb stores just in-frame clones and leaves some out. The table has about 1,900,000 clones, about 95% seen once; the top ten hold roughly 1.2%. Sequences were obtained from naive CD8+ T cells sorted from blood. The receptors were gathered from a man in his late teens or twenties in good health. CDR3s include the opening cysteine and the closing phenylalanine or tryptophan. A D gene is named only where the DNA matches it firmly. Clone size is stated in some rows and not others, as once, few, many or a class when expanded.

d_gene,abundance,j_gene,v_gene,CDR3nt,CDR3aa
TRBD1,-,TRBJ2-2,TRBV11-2,TGTGCCAGCAGCTTAGCCTGGCGGACAGGGAGTAGCGGGGAGCTGTTTTTT,CASSLAWRTGSSGELFF
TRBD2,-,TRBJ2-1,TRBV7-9,TGTGCCAGCAGCTCAACTAGCGACGGTGAGCAGTTCTTC,CASSSTSDGEQFF
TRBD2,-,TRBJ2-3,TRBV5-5,TGTGCCAGCAGCTTCCCGGGACTAGCGGGTTCTGTCACAGATACGCAGTATTTT,CASSFPGLAGSVTDTQYF
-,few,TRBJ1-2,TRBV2,TGTGCCAGCAGGGCCCCGGAAGGGGCTGGCTACACCTTC,CASRAPEGAGYTF
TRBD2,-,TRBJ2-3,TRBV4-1,TGCGCCAGCAGCCAAGATCCGGCGGGAGGGGAAGCAGATACGCAGTATTTT,CASSQDPAGGEADTQYF
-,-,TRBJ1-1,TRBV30,TGTGCCTGGAGCCTAGGGGGTAGAACTGAAGCTTTCTTT,CAWSLGGRTEAFF
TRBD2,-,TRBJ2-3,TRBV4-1,TGCGCCAGCAGCCAACTAGCGGAGAGCACAGATACGCAGTATTTT,CASSQLAESTDTQYF
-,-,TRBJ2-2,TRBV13,TGTGCCAGCAGCTTGACCGATCAAAACACCGGGGAGCTGTTTTTT,CASSLTDQNTGELFF
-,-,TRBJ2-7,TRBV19,TGTGCCAGTAGTATTAGTAACCAAGCCTACGAGCAGTACTTC,CASSISNQAYEQYF
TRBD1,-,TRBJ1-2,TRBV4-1,TGCGCCAGCAGCCAAGTAACGACAGGGGTCTATGGCTACACCTTC,CASSQVTTGVYGYTF
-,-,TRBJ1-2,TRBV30,TGTGCCTTCTGGACTGGCCTCGAGTCCAACTATGGCTACACCTTC,CAFWTGLESNYGYTF